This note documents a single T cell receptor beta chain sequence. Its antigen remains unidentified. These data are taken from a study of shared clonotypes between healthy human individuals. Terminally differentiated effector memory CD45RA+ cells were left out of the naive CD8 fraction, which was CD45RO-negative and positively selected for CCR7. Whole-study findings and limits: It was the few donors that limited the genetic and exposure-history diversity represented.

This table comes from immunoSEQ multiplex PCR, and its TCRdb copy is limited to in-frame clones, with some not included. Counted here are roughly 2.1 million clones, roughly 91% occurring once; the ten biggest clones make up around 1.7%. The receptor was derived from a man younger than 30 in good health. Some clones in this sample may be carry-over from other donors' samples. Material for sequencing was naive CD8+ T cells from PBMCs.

The CDR3 sequence: CASSFRSSANTGELFF. Here the CDR3 DNA reads TGTGCCAGCAGTTTTAGATCTTCGGCTAACACCGGGGAGCTGTTTTTT. The J gene is TRBJ2-2, the V gene TRBV28; no definite D call. With 3 bases removed from V and 2 bases from J, the gap between germline ends came to 13 bases. Germline loops: CDR1 MDHEN, CDR2 SYDVKM. The CDR3 runs to 16 residues.